These T cell receptor beta chains were read from a single sample in a study of blood T cell repertoires in COVID-19. Clones were read by immunoSEQ multiplex PCR, and TCRdb kept only the in-frame ones, dropping some. Here the sample spans some 290,000 clones, 70% to 90% being singletons. The source material was peripheral blood. The receptors were gathered from a man aged 60 to 75 who had recovered from COVID-19. Both conserved end residues are part of each CDR3. A D gene is named only where the DNA matches it firmly. Expanded clones are given a class, and other clones once, few, many or no size at all.

D gene,clone size,J gene,V gene,CDR3 protein,CDR3 DNA
.,.,TRBJ1-3,TRBV5-1,CASSLAPGGYGNTIYF,TGCGCCAGCAGCTTGGCACCCGGAGGCTACGGAAACACCATATATTTT
TRBD1,few,TRBJ1-1,TRBV19,CASKSRDRGRAFF,TGTGCCAGTAAAAGCCGGGACAGGGGTCGTGCTTTCTTT
TRBD2,.,TRBJ2-1,TRBV19,CASSILGGGAKNEQFF,TGTGCCAGTAGTATTCTCGGCGGGGGGGCCAAGAATGAGCAGTTCTTC
TRBD2,few,TRBJ2-2,TRBV6-1,CASSDLAGGLGELFF,TGTGCCAGCAGTGATCTCGCGGGAGGTTTAGGGGAGCTGTTTTTT
.,.,TRBJ2-7,TRBV12-2,CASRALAGVYEQYF,TGTGCAAGTCGCGCACTAGCGGGAGTTTACGAGCAGTACTTC
TRBD1,.,TRBJ2-7,TRBV7-3,CASSETRDREASF,TGTGCCAGCAGCGAGACCCGGGACAGGGAAGCCTCATTC
.,few,TRBJ1-5,TRBV3-1/TRBV3-2,CASSPTAGSSQPQHF,TGTGCCAGCAGCCCGACGGCAGGAAGTAGTCAGCCCCAGCATTTT
.,.,TRBJ1-1,TRBV3-1/TRBV3-2,CASSQVRGAGEAFF,TGTGCCAGCAGCCAAGTTAGGGGCGCCGGGGAAGCTTTCTTT
.,.,TRBJ1-5,TRBV19,CASSMQGGIGNQPQHF,TGTGCCAGTAGTATGCAGGGAGGGATCGGCAATCAGCCCCAGCATTTT
TRBD1,.,TRBJ1-2,TRBV6-2/TRBV6-3,CASSYPRDRAYYTF,TGTGCCAGCAGTTACCCCCGGGACAGGGCGTATTACACCTTC
TRBD2,.,TRBJ2-7,TRBV5-4,CASSLDPTSAISYEQYF,TGTGCCAGCAGCTTGGACCCGACTAGCGCTATCTCCTACGAGCAGTACTTC
.,.,TRBJ2-7,TRBV6-1,CASSEAWGLEQYF,TGTGCCAGCAGTGAAGCTTGGGGGCTCGAGCAGTACTTC
TRBD1,.,TRBJ1-6,TRBV6-5,CASMATGDNSPLHF,TGTGCCAGCATGGCTACAGGGGATAATTCACCCCTCCACTTT
TRBD1,once,TRBJ2-6,TRBV5-1,CASSSPGGPGQGRSGANVLTF,TGCGCCAGCAGCTCGCCCGGCGGTCCGGGACAGGGCCGCTCTGGGGCCAACGTCCTGACTTTC
.,.,TRBJ1-3,TRBV6-5,CATLAGGNTIYF,TGTGCCACCCTAGCCGGTGGAAACACCATATATTTT
TRBD1,.,TRBJ2-4,TRBV7-6,CASSSDRAGIQYF,TGTGCCAGCAGCTCGGACAGGGCCGGCATTCAGTACTTC
.,.,TRBJ2-5,TRBV7-3,CASSRSGSRETQYF,TGTGCCAGCAGCCGCTCCGGGAGTCGAGAGACCCAGTACTTC
.,.,TRBJ2-1,TRBV7-9,CASSEGVFNEQFF,TGTGCCAGCAGCGAGGGGGTCTTCAATGAGCAGTTCTTC
.,.,TRBJ2-7,TRBV5-4,CASRASGYEQYF,TGTGCCAGCCGGGCTTCGGGGTACGAGCAGTACTTC
.,once,TRBJ2-7,TRBV20-1,CSASVGDEQYF,TGCAGTGCTAGTGTAGGGGACGAGCAGTACTTC
.,.,TRBJ1-5,TRBV19,CASSSRGSSNQPQHF,TGTGCCAGTAGTAGTCGGGGGTCCAGCAATCAGCCCCAGCATTTT
.,.,TRBJ2-2,TRBV15,CATRTADTGELFF,TGTGCCACAAGGACAGCGGACACCGGGGAGCTGTTTTTT
TRBD1,.,TRBJ1-5,TRBV19,CASSSWTGDQPQHF,TGTGCCAGTAGTTCGTGGACAGGGGATCAGCCCCAGCATTTT
.,.,TRBJ2-3,TRBV29-1,CSVAGRRTDTQYF,TGCAGCGTTGCAGGGCGGCGGACAGATACGCAGTATTTT
.,.,TRBJ2-7,TRBV18,CASSPRGSEQYF,TGTGCCAGCTCACCCAGAGGTTCCGAGCAGTACTTC
TRBD2,.,TRBJ2-3,TRBV28,CASSLAGGSTDTQYF,TGTGCCAGCAGTTTGGCGGGGGGTAGCACAGATACGCAGTATTTT